This TCR beta chain is drawn from a study of OX40 agonist ivuxolimab in advanced cancers. Produced via immunoSEQ multiplex PCR; TCRdb's table is partial and in-frame only. The sample holds 98,000 or so clones, nearly 90% seen once. Remarks on this clone: Its antigen is as yet unknown.

CDR1 is SGHRS and CDR2 is YFSETQ in the germline V gene. The V and J ends lost 3 bases and 7 bases, in that order; junction bases with no gene match: 7. The CDR3 length is 15 residues. The cohort excluded patients with autoimmune disease history or systemic immunosuppression. Study results and limitations: The investigators did not determine what antigen specificity the expanded peripheral T cells had.

The sequencing used CD4+ or CD8+ T cells sorted from blood, collected in a trial of the OX40 agonist ivuxolimab. This chain uses TRBV5-1 with TRBJ2-2; 9 bases are shared with TRBD1. The source is an adult with an advanced solid tumor such as melanoma, head and neck, liver or kidney cancer. CDR3 nucleotides: TGCGCCAGCAGCTCCCGGGGACAGGGTAACGGGGAGCTGTTTTTT. Translation: CASSSRGQGNGELFF.